These 23 T cell receptor beta chains came from one sample sequenced in a study of cytomegalovirus exposure and HLA in healthy donors. The PCR had 60 Vbeta and 13 Jbeta primers. Clones were read by immunoSEQ multiplex PCR, and TCRdb kept only the in-frame ones, dropping some. The data hold about 130,000 clones, with about four fifths observed a single time. Sequencing used PBMCs. The receptors shown here come from a man aged 30-40 years in good health and CMV-seronegative.

V gene TRBV6-5 combines with J gene TRBJ2-7; 11 bases fit TRBD2. V dropped 4 bases and J dropped 7; count of bases not matched to a gene: 9. Germline CDR1 and CDR2: MNHEY and SVGAGI. The CDR3 length is 15 residues. The CDR3 sequence is CASSWELAGAGEQYF. The CDR3 bases are TGTGCCAGCAGTTGGGAACTAGCGGGAGCAGGGGAGCAGTACTTC.

This clone was counted a few times. The chain links TRBV5-4 to TRBJ2-7, with TRBD1 matching 7 bases. Unmatched junction bases numbered 8, after V lost 5 bases and J lost 3 bases. This CDR3 region has 14 residues. Per germline, CDR1 SGHNT and CDR2 YYREEE (reference sequence). The CDR3 DNA reads as TGTGCCAGCAGAAACCAGGGGGATGTCTACGAGCAGTACTTC. It specifies CASRNQGDVYEQYF.

This chain connects TRBV19 to TRBJ1-5, with 10 bases aligning to TRBD1. The CDR3 contains 16 residues. The junction had 10 bases not matched to a gene; V was cut back by 5 bases and J by 6 bases. Germline lookup yields CDR1 LNHDA and CDR2 SQIVND (reference sequence). The CDR3 loop reads CASSLNRDRGVQPQHF. The DNA for the CDR3 is TGTGCCAGTAGTCTGAACCGGGACAGGGGTGTTCAGCCCCAGCATTTT.

This clone appeared a few times. This chain joins TRBV9 and TRBJ2-6; TRBD1 agrees at 10 bases. CDR1 is SGDLS and CDR2 is YYNGEE in the germline V gene. V shed 3 bases, J shed 2 bases, and the junction held 8 bases outside the gene matches. CDR3 length equals 18 residues. CDR3 region: CASSDSTGGHTGANVLTF. The DNA of the CDR3 is TGTGCCAGCAGCGATTCGACAGGGGGCCATACTGGGGCCAACGTCCTGACTTTC.

This clone was detected a few times. The chain uses TRBV5-4 and TRBJ2-5; 8 bases are shared with TRBD2. The V and J ends lost 4 bases and 7 bases, in that order; junction bases with no gene match: 21. The CDR3 runs to 18 residues. Germline V CDR1 and CDR2: SGHNT, YYREEE (reference sequence). The chain's CDR3 is CASSPQGSGDRVVGTQYF. The DNA of the CDR3 is TGTGCCAGCAGCCCCCAGGGTAGCGGGGACCGAGTTGTCGGGACCCAGTACTTC.

As regards this clone: The final CDR3 position lacks the conserved phenylalanine or tryptophan, pointing to a likely read error. This chain connects TRBV29-1 to TRBJ1-1; D remains ambiguous. The CDR3 covers 14 residues. Germline lookup yields CDR1 SQVTM and CDR2 ANQGSEA. V lost 4 bases, J lost 5 bases, and 17 bases lay in between. The CDR3: CSVAPGSLGTEAFV. CDR3 in DNA: TGCAGCGTTGCCCCAGGCAGCCTGGGGACTGAAGCTTTCGTT.

The DNA for the CDR3 is TGTGCCAGCGAGGCGTCAACTAATGAAAAACTGTTTTTT. Translation gives CASEASTNEKLFF. V usage is TRBV7-9 and J usage is TRBJ1-4; no definite D call. The length of the CDR3 is 13 residues. The V end was cut by 8 bases, the J end by 0 bases, with 7 bases between. Germline V CDR1 and CDR2: SEHNR, FQNEAQ (reference sequence). The full variable domain, with the rest looked up from reference TRBV7-9 and TRBJ1-4, is DTGVSQNPRHKITKRGQNVTFRCDPISEHNRLYWYRQTLGQGPEFLTYFQNEAQLEKSRLLSDRFSAERPKGSFSTLEIQRTEQGDSAMYLCASEASTNEKLFFGSGTQLSVL.

The chain links TRBV5-1 to TRBJ1-6; 7 nucleotides align to TRBD1. Germline V CDR1 and CDR2: SGHRS, YFSETQ. CDR3 length: 15 amino acids. V lost 4 bases to trimming and J lost 7 bases; unmatched junction nucleotides: 8. In DNA, the CDR3 is TGCGCCAGCAGCGATCAGACAGGGAAAAATTCACCCCTCCACTTT. This gives the protein CASSDQTGKNSPLHF. Using reference TRBV5-1 and TRBJ1-6 for the parts outside the CDR3, the full variable domain is KAGVTQTPRYLIKTRGQQVTLSCSPISGHRSVSWYQQTPGQGLQFLFEYFSETQRNKGNFPGRFSGRQFSNSRSEMNVSTLELGDSALYLCASSDQTGKNSPLHFGNGTRLTVT.

V and J are TRBV28 and TRBJ2-7, with 9 bases identical to TRBD1. Germline V gene sequence: CDR1 MDHEN, CDR2 SYDVKM. The V and J ends lost 7 bases and 3 bases, in that order; junction bases with no gene match: 7. The CDR3 is 14 residues long. The CDR3 reads CASIRDREGYEQYF. CDR3 DNA sequence: TGTGCCAGCATCAGGGACAGGGAGGGCTACGAGCAGTACTTC.

Only one count was recorded for this clone. This rearrangement joins TRBV6-5 to TRBJ1-5, with 7 bases aligning to TRBD1. CDR3 length equals 16 residues. Germline-derived CDR1 and CDR2 are MNHEY and SVGAGI. J was trimmed by 1 base and V by 4 bases; bases with no gene match: 7. The CDR3 spells CASSFQGVGSNQPQHF. CDR3 coding DNA: TGTGCCAGCAGTTTTCAGGGGGTGGGGAGCAATCAGCCCCAGCATTTT.

The rearrangement links TRBV2 to TRBJ1-5; 9 bases agree with TRBD1. The CDR3 covers 15 residues. Losses at the gene ends were 4 bases for V and 4 bases for J; bases not matched to a gene: 5. Germline CDR1 is SNHLY and CDR2 is FYNNEI. CDR3 DNA: TGTGCCAGCAGTGGGGACAGGGTAGGGAATCAGCCCCAGCATTTT. It is translated as CASSGDRVGNQPQHF.

The chain links TRBV11-1 to TRBJ2-5, with D possibly matching TRBD1 (6 bases). Trimming took 2 bases from V and 3 from J, leaving 16 bases between them. Germline V gene data show CDR1 as SGHAT and CDR2 as FQDESV (reference sequence). The CDR3 is 16 amino acids. CDR3 loop: CASSLNGPRGEETQYF. The CDR3 region has the DNA TGTGCCAGCAGCTTAAACGGCCCCAGGGGAGAAGAGACCCAGTACTTC. The full variable domain, with the rest looked up from reference TRBV11-1 and TRBJ2-5, is EAEVAQSPRYKITEKSQAVAFWCDPISGHATLYWYRQILGQGPELLVQFQDESVVDDSQLPKDRFSAERLKGVDSTLKIQPAELGDSAMYLCASSLNGPRGEETQYFGPGTRLLVL.

The chain recombines TRBV6-8 with TRBJ1-2; TRBD1 might be the D (5 bases). Between the trimmed V and J ends, which lost 6 bases and 8 bases, there was a span of 7 bases. The CDR3 length is 10 residues. The germline gives CDR1 MNHGY, CDR2 SAAAGT. The CDR3 DNA reads TGTGCCAGCAGCCGACAGGGCTACACCTTC. Protein product: CASSRQGYTF.

This clone was seen only a few times. J is TRBJ2-7 and V is TRBV5-1, with a tentative D call TRBD2 (6 bases). V was shortened by 3 bases and J by 5 bases, with 15 bases between the two germline ends. CDR3 length: 14 amino acids. Germline V CDR1 and CDR2: SGHRS, YFSETQ. The CDR3 sequence: CASSSGEVTHEQYF. The CDR3 DNA reads as TGCGCCAGCAGCTCCGGGGAGGTTACCCACGAGCAGTACTTC. Filled out from reference TRBV5-1 and TRBJ2-7, the complete variable domain reads KAGVTQTPRYLIKTRGQQVTLSCSPISGHRSVSWYQQTPGQGLQFLFEYFSETQRNKGNFPGRFSGRQFSNSRSEMNVSTLELGDSALYLCASSSGEVTHEQYFGPGTRLTVT.

The chain joins TRBV4-2 to TRBJ1-5; D is perhaps TRBD1 (6 bases). Germline V gene lookup returns CDR1 LGHNA and CDR2 YNFKEQ. This CDR3 comprises 15 residues. With 2 bases removed from V and 6 bases from J, the gap between germline ends came to 14 bases. The CDR3, as DNA: TGTGCCAGCAGCCAAACCTGGGGGCGATCTCAGCCCCAGCATTTT. Its translation: CASSQTWGRSQPQHF.

CDR3 sequence reads: CASSSKKQGYQETQYF. The CDR3 DNA sequence: TGCGCCAGCAGCTCGAAGAAGCAGGGGTACCAAGAGACCCAGTACTTC. The chain joins TRBV5-1 to TRBJ2-5, with a possible D match to TRBD1 (6 bases). The ends were cut back, 3 bases at V and 0 bases at J, with 15 bases in the middle. The CDR3 has 16 amino acids. Germline V lookup: CDR1 SGHRS, CDR2 YFSETQ.

The chain employs TRBV10-3 and TRBJ2-3; weak D call: TRBD2 (6 bases). Per the germline V gene, CDR1 is ENHRY and CDR2 is SYGVKD. Between the trimmed V and J ends, which lost 11 bases and 5 bases, there was a span of 17 bases. This CDR3 region has 13 residues. The CDR3 region has the DNA TGTGCCGTCGAGGGGCAGGGACTAGATACGCAGTATTTT. This codes for CAVEGQGLDTQYF.

The V call is TRBV20-1, the J call TRBJ2-7; D remains ambiguous. V was shortened by 5 bases and J by 3 bases, with 5 bases between the two germline ends. CDR3 size: 10 residues. CDR1 is DFQATT, CDR2 SNEGSKA, per germline (reference sequence). This chain's CDR3 is CSAPLYEQYF. The CDR3 DNA reads TGCAGTGCTCCCCTCTACGAGCAGTACTTC.

The chain has TRBV5-6 and TRBJ1-2, with no clear D. Germline assignment: CDR1 SGHDT and CDR2 YYEEEE. V lost 0 bases to trimming and J lost 8 bases, with 20 bases between them. The CDR3 runs to 16 residues. The CDR3 reads CASSLAGDTNRYGYTF. For the CDR3, the DNA is TGTGCCAGCAGCTTGGCCGGGGATACAAATCGGTACGGCTACACCTTC.

V and J are TRBV7-2 and TRBJ1-1; TRBD1 aligns across 9 bases. The CDR3 is 17 amino acids. V was clipped by 5 bases and J by 0 bases; unmatched bases: 10. CDR1 is SGHTA, CDR2 FQGNSA, per germline. In DNA, the CDR3 is TGTGCCAGCAGCCCAAGGGGGACAGGGAGGATGAACACTGAAGCTTTCTTT. This sequence encodes CASSPRGTGRMNTEAFF.

This chain connects TRBV9 to TRBJ2-3; the D gene is possibly TRBD2 (6 bases). Germline V gives CDR1 SGDLS, CDR2 YYNGEE. There are 12 residues in the CDR3. Deletions cut 1 base from V and 10 bases from J, with 10 bases between. This CDR3 reads CASSVYGRAQYF. In DNA, the CDR3 is TGTGCCAGCAGCGTATACGGGAGAGCGCAGTATTTT.

This chain uses TRBV6-6 with TRBJ1-4, with a tentative D call TRBD1 (5 bases). The CDR3 contains 16 residues. Germline values: CDR1 MNHNY, CDR2 SVGAGI (reference sequence). V was shortened by 6 bases and J by 5 bases, with 19 bases between the two germline ends. The CDR3 nucleotides are TGTGCCAGCAGGCCCAACGGTTGGGGGGACAATGAAAAACTGTTTTTT. Its translation: CASRPNGWGDNEKLFF.

The chain uses TRBV9 and TRBJ2-2, with 8 bases that match TRBD2. This CDR3 has 17 residues. Trimming took 0 bases from V and 4 from J; bases not matched to a gene: 8. CDR1 and CDR2 from the germline V gene are SGDLS and YYNGEE. The CDR3 DNA reads TGTGCCAGCAGCGTAGCTAACCTAGCGGGCTTCACCGGGGAGCTGTTTTTT. Encoded protein: CASSVANLAGFTGELFF. Complete variable domain (other parts from reference TRBV9 and TRBJ2-2): DSGVTQTPKHLITATGQRVTLRCSPRSGDLSVYWYQQSLDQGLQFLIQYYNGEERAKGNILERFSAQQFPDLHSELNLSSLELGDSALYFCASSVANLAGFTGELFFGEGSRLTVL.